This T cell receptor beta chain appears in the sequencing data of a study of T cell responses to AZD1222 COVID-19 vaccine. Study results and caveats: Close to half of spike-specific TCRs reportedly recognize unmutated variant regions. Recipients of two AZD1222 doses showed rising Spike-specific TCR breadth and depth. Baseline testing showed seropositivity in only five or six AZD1222 recipients.

The germline V and J ends were trimmed by 5 bases and 7 bases, with 8 bases remaining between them. Looked up from germline, CDR1 is LNHDA and CDR2 is SQIVND (reference sequence). This CDR3 is built from 12 residues. The assay was immunoSEQ multiplex PCR, and TCRdb's table has in-frame clones only and misses some. The table lists 100,000 to 150,000 clones, roughly 86% of them singletons. With regard to this clone: Its antigen remains unknown.

Sequenced material: peripheral blood, taken on day 0 of AZD1222 vaccination. The chain uses TRBV19 and TRBJ1-4, with D uncertain. The receptor comes from an adult in good health. The CDR3 DNA follows: TGTGCCAGTAGTGGAGGTGGTGAAAAACTGTTTTTT. Amino acid sequence: CASSGGGEKLFF.